Listed here is a single T cell receptor (beta chain). The CDR3 has 15 amino acids. Trimming took 1 base from V and 0 from J, leaving 10 bases between them. Per the germline V gene, CDR1 is MNHEY and CDR2 is SVGEGT. Starting from around 500 ng of total RNA, TCR libraries were made with linear amplification. TCRdb reanalysed the reads using MiXCR and keeps one entry per CDR3 protein. This sample carries 200,000 or so distinct CDR3 sequences, around 74% of them seen once, and the ten largest clones take less than 2.5%. The data are from a study of healthy donors' naive CD4 and CD8 T cells. About the research overall: Donors spanned ages 20-25, 40-50 and 60-70 years, half female.

The receptor was isolated from a pool of human donors in good health; the sample pools cells from several healthy donors. The material sequenced was naive CD4+ and CD8+ T cells sorted from blood, pooled from several donors. The chain combines TRBV6-2 or TRBV6-3 with TRBJ2-7; D remains unclear. The CDR3 loop is CASSYFNSPSYEQYF. In DNA form, the CDR3 reads TGTGCCAGCAGTTACTTTAATAGCCCCTCCTACGAGCAGTACTTC.